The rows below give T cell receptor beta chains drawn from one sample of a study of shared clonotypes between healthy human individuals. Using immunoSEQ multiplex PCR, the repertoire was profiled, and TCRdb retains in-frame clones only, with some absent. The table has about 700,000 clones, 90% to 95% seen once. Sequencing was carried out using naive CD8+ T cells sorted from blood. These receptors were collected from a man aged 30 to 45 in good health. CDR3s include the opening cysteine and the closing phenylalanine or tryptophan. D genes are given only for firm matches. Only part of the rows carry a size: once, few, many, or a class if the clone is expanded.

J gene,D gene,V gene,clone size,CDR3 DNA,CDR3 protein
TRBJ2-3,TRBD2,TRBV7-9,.,TGTGCCAGCTCGCGGGGGGGCGGTACGCAGTATTTT,CASSRGGGTQYF
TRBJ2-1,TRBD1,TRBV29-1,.,TGCAGCGTCTACGGGACAGTTACCTACAATGAGCAGTTCTTC,CSVYGTVTYNEQFF
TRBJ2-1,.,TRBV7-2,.,TGTGCCAGCAGCTTGGCGGGAAAGGGTTTCGACAACAACAATGAGCAGTTCTTC,CASSLAGKGFDNNNEQFF
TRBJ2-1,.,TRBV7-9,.,TGTGCCAGCAGCTTAATAGGTACCCCGAACAATGAGCAGTTCTTC,CASSLIGTPNNEQFF
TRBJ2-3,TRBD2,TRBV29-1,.,TGCAGCGTTGAGAGGGAGGGGCTAGATACGCAGTATTTT,CSVEREGLDTQYF
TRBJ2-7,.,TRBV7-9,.,TGTGCCAGCAGCTCGGGAAGGGGAAGGGGTGATTCCTACGAGCAGTACTTC,CASSSGRGRGDSYEQYF
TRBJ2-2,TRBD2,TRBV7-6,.,TGTGCCAGCAGCTCAGACTTGGCGGGGGCGAACACCGGGGAGCTGTTTTTT,CASSSDLAGANTGELFF
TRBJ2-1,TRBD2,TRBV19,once,TGTGCCAGTAGTATCCGACCTAGCGGGAACAATGAGCAGTTCTTC,CASSIRPSGNNEQFF
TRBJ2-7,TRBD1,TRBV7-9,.,TGTGCCAGCAGCCCCCGGACAGGGGGTTCCTACGAGCAGTACTTC,CASSPRTGGSYEQYF
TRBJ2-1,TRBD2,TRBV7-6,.,TGTGCCAGCAGCTTAGTTCAGCGGGAGCGGGGCGATGAGCAGTTCTTC,CASSLVQRERGDEQFF
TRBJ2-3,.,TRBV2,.,TGTGCCAGCAACGATGGGCCTCGGCAAGATACGCAGTATTTT,CASNDGPRQDTQYF
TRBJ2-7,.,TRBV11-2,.,TGTGCCAGCAGCTTTCAGCGGGTCTACGAGCAGTACTTC,CASSFQRVYEQYF
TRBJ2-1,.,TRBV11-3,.,TGTGCCAGCAGCTTAGAAGGCGAATCGGGGTTCAATGAGCAGTTCTTC,CASSLEGESGFNEQFF
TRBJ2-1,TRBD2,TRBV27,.,TGTGCCAGCAGTCCTTGGGCGGGAGACTCCTACAATGAGCAGTTCTTC,CASSPWAGDSYNEQFF
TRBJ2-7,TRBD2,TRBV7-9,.,TGTGCCAGCAGGTCCTTGGGTTCGAGACCGGGGGGTTCCTACGAGCAGTACTTC,CASRSLGSRPGGSYEQYF
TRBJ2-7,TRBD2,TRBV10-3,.,TGTGCCATCACCGCGACTAGCGGGGCCTCCTACGAGCAGTACTTC,CAITATSGASYEQYF
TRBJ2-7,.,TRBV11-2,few,TGTGCCAGCAGCTTAGAGGGTGAGGAGCAGTACTTC,CASSLEGEEQYF
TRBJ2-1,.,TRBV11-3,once,TGTGCCAGCAGCCCCGCGGGGAGCTCCTACAATGAGCAGTTCTTC,CASSPAGSSYNEQFF
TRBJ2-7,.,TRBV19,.,TGTGCCAGTGGGGACGGGCCGGCATACGAGCAGTACTTC,CASGDGPAYEQYF
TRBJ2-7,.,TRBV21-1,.,TGTGCCAGCAGCAAATCAACGGGGAGGTCCTACGAGCAGTACTTC,CASSKSTGRSYEQYF
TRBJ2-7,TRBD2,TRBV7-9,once,TGTGCCAGCAGCGACCTGGAGCGGGAGGGGAGGGAGCAGTACTTC,CASSDLEREGREQYF
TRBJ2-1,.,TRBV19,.,TGTGCCAGTAGTATAGGGGGTGAGCAGTTCTTC,CASSIGGEQFF
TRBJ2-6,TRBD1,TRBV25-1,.,TGTGCCAGCAGTGACACTCGGGACAGAGTGGGGGGGGCCAACGTCCTGACTTTC,CASSDTRDRVGGANVLTF
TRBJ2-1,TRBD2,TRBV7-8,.,TGTGCCAGCAGCTTAGGTGGGACTAGCGGTTACAATGAGCAGTTCTTC,CASSLGGTSGYNEQFF
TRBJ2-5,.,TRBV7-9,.,TGTGCCAGCAATCTGATTCAAGAGACCCAGTACTTC,CASNLIQETQYF
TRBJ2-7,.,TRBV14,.,TGTGCCAGCAGCCAGCGGGCAGAAGTTATCTACGAGCAGTACTTC,CASSQRAEVIYEQYF
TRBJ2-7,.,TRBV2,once,TGTGCCAGCAGTTACATCCGGGACGAACTATCCTACGAGCAGTACTTC,CASSYIRDELSYEQYF
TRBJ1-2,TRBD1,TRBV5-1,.,TGCGCCAGCAGCTCAGACCCAAAAGACAGGGCTAACTATGGCTACACCTTC,CASSSDPKDRANYGYTF
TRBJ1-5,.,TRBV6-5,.,TGTGCCAGCAGTTACGGGAGGGAGGGCAATCAGCCCCAGCATTTT,CASSYGREGNQPQHF
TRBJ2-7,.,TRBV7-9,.,TGTGCCACACAAGGAACAGGTTCCTACGAGCAGTACTTC,CATQGTGSYEQYF
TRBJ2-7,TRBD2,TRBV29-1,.,TGCAGCGTTGAAGTTGGTAGGGAGGGTCTCGAGCAGTACTTC,CSVEVGREGLEQYF
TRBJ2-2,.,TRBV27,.,TGTGCCAGCAGACAGGAGCTCCCGAACACCGGGGAGCTGTTTTTT,CASRQELPNTGELFF
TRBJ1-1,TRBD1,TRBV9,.,TGTGCCAGCAGCTCCGGACAGGGGGACGACACTGAAGCTTTCTTT,CASSSGQGDDTEAFF
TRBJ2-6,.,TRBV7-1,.,TGCGCCAGCAGCCAAGACCCCGGGACCTCTGGGGCCAACGTCCTGACTTTC,CASSQDPGTSGANVLTF
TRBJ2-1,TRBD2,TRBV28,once,TGTGCCAGCAGTCGACTAGCGGGATGGTCCTACAATGAGCAGTTCTTC,CASSRLAGWSYNEQFF
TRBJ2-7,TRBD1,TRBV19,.,TGTGCCAGTAGCCCGGGACAGGGACCCTACGAGCAGTACTTC,CASSPGQGPYEQYF
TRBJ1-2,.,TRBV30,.,TGTGCCTGGCTAGGACAGTTCGGCTACACCTTC,CAWLGQFGYTF
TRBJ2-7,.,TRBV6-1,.,TGTGCCAGCAGTGAAGCAGAGACGAGCTCCTACGAGCAGTACTTC,CASSEAETSSYEQYF
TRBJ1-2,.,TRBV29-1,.,TGCAGCGTTCTAAAGGCCCAAGGGGCGGGTGGCTATGGCTACACCTTC,CSVLKAQGAGGYGYTF
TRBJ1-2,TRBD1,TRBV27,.,TGTGCCAGCAGTTTAAGCGCAGGGGGTTACTATGGCTACACCTTC,CASSLSAGGYYGYTF
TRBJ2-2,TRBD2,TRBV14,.,TGTGCCAGCAGCCGAATCTCCGGGACTACGCTTAGTGGCGGGGAGCTGTTTTTT,CASSRISGTTLSGGELFF
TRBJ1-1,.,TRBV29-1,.,TGCAGCGTTGTATCGAGCCAGAACACTGAAGCTTTCTTT,CSVVSSQNTEAFF
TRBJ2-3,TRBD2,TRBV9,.,TGTGCCAGCAGCCCTCGAACCGGGACTAAGTCAGAGTATACGCAGTATTTT,CASSPRTGTKSEYTQYF
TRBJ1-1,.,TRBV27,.,TGTGCCAGCAGTGTCGGGGGAGTGAACACTGAAGCTTTCTTT,CASSVGGVNTEAFF
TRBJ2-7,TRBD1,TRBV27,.,TGTGCCAGCAGTTTAGTCGGGACAGGAACCTACGAGCAGTACTTC,CASSLVGTGTYEQYF
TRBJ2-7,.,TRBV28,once,TGTGCCAGCAGTTGGGCGTCGGGGACCGTATCCTACGAGCAGTACTTC,CASSWASGTVSYEQYF
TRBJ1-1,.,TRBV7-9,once,TGTGCCAGCAGCTTAGCTCCTGAAGCTTTCTTT,CASSLAPEAFF
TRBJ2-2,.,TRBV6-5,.,TGTGCCAGCAGTACAGGGAAAAACACCGGGGAGCTGTTTTTT,CASSTGKNTGELFF
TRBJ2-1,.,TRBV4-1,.,TGCGCCAGCAGCCAAGACCCCGGTTCCACAGGGCAGTTCTTC,CASSQDPGSTGQFF
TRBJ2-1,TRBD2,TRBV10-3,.,TGTGCCATCAGTGAAGGGACTAGCGGGAGGGACCATTACAATGAGCAGTTCTTC,CAISEGTSGRDHYNEQFF
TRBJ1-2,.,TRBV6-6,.,TGTGCTAGCCAGGCTATGGGATATGGCTACACCTTC,CASQAMGYGYTF
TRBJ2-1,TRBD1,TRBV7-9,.,TGTGCCAGCAGCAGTTCGGGACAGGGTAATGAGCAGTTCTTC,CASSSSGQGNEQFF
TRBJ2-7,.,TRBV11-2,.,TGTGCCAGCAGTTTCGAACCGGCCTACGAGCAGTACTTC,CASSFEPAYEQYF
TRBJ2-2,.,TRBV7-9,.,TGTGCCAGCCGATCGGGCGGGGAGCTGTTTTTT,CASRSGGELFF
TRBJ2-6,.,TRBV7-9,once,TGTGCCAGCCCACAGGGTGCTACTTCTGGGGCCAACGTCCTGACTTTC,CASPQGATSGANVLTF
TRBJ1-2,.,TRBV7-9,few,TGTGCCAGCAGCCTCTCTGCCATAAGGGCCGGCTACACCTTC,CASSLSAIRAGYTF
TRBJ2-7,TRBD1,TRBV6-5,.,TGTGCCAGCAGGCCCAGGGGGTTGAGCTCCTACGAGCAGTACTTC,CASRPRGLSSYEQYF
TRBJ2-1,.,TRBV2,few,TGTGCCAGCAGCGACCAGCCTGCGGGTGAGCAGTTCTTC,CASSDQPAGEQFF